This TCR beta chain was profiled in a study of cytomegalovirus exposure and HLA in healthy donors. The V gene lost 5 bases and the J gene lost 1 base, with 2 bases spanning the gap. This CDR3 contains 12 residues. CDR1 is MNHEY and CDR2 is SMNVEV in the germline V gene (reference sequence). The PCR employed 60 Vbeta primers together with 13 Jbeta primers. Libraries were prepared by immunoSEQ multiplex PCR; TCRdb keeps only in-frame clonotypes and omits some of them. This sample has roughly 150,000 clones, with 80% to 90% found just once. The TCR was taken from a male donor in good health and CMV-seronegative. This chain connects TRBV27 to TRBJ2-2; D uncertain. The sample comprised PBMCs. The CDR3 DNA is TGTGCCAGCAGTCTGAACACCGGGGAGCTGTTTTTT. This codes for CASSLNTGELFF.